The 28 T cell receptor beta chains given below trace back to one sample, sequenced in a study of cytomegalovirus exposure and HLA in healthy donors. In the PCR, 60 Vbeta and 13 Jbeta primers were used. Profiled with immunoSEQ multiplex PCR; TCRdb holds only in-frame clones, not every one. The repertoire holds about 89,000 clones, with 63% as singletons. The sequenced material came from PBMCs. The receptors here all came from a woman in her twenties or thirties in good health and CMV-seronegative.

The CDR3 DNA follows: TGTGCCAGCACCCCGACAGGCGCCGTCTACAATGAGCAGTTCTTC. Translation: CASTPTGAVYNEQFF. V and J are TRBV9 and TRBJ2-1; D is possibly TRBD1 (6 bases). The germline CDR1 and CDR2 sequences are SGDLS and YYNGEE. There are 15 residues in the CDR3. Between the trimmed V and J ends, which lost 6 bases and 3 bases, there was a span of 16 bases.

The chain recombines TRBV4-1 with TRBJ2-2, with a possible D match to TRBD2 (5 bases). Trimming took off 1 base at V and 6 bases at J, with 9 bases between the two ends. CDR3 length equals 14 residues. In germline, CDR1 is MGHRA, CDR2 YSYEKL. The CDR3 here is CASSQVEEAGELFF. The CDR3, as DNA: TGCGCCAGCAGCCAAGTGGAGGAGGCCGGGGAGCTGTTTTTT.

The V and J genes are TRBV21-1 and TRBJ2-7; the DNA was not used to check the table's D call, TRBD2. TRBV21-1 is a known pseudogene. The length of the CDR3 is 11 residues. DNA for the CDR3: TGTGCCAGCAGCAAACCGGGGGAGCAGTACTTC. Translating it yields CASSKPGEQYF.

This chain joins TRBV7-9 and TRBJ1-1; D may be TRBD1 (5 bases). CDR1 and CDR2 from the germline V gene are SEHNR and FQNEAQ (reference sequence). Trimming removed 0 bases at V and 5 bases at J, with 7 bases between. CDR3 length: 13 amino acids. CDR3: CASSLARGTEAFF. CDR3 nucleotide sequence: TGTGCCAGCAGCTTAGCGCGGGGGACTGAAGCTTTCTTT.

The CDR3: CASRPGQATGELFF. The CDR3 DNA reads as TGTGCCAGCAGACCGGGACAGGCGACCGGGGAGCTGTTTTTT. V usage is TRBV6-1 and J usage is TRBJ2-2, with 8 bases fitting TRBD1. The V and J ends lost 6 bases and 5 bases, in that order; junction bases with no gene match: 5. The CDR3 runs 14 residues. Germline CDR1 MNHNS, CDR2 SASEGT.

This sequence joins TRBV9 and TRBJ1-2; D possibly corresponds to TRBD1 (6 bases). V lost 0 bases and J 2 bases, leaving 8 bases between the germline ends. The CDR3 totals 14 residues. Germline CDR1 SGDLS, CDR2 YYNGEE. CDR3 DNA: TGTGCCAGCAGCGTAGGGGACACCAACTATGGCTACACCTTC. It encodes CASSVGDTNYGYTF.

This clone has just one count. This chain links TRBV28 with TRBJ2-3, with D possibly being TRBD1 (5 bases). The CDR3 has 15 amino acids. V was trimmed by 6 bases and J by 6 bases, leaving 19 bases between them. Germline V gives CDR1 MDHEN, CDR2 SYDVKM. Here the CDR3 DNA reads TGTGCCAGCAGGGGAAGGGGTTTCGCAAGGGATACGCAGTATTTT. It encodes CASRGRGFARDTQYF.

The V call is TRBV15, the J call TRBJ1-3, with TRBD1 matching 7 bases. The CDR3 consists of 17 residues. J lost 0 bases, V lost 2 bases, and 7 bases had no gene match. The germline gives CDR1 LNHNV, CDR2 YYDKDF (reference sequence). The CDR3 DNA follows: TGTGCCACCAGCAGAAACAGGGGCGCTAGCTCTGGAAACACCATATATTTT. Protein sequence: CATSRNRGASSGNTIYF.

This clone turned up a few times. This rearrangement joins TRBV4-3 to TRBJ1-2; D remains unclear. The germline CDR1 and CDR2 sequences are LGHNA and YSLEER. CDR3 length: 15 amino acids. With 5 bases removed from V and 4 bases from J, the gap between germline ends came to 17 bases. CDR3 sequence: CASSSTPAGPYGYTF. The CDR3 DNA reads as TGCGCCAGCAGCTCTACCCCCGCAGGCCCCTATGGCTACACCTTC.

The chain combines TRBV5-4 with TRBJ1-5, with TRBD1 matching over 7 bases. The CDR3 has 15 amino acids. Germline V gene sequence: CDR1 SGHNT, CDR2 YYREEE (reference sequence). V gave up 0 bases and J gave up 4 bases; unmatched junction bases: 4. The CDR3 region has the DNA TGTGCCAGCAGCTTGGGGAGGGGGCTAAATCAGCCCCAGCATTTT. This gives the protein CASSLGRGLNQPQHF.

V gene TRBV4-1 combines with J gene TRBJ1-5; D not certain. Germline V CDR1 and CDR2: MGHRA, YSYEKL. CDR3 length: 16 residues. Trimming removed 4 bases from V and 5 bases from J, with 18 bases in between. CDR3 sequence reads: CASSRSVAVRDQPQHF. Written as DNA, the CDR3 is TGCGCCAGCAGCCGCTCGGTGGCGGTCCGGGATCAGCCCCAGCATTTT.

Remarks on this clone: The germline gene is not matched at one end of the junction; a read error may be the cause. The CDR3 is CSSSLVSYEQYF. For the CDR3, the DNA is TGTTCCAGCAGCTTAGTTTCCTACGAGCAGTACTTC. The rearrangement joins TRBV7-9 to TRBJ2-5; D uncertain. The J call could be wrong; TRBJ2-7 is a better fit for the DNA end. Looked up from germline, CDR1 is SEHNR and CDR2 is FQNEAQ (reference sequence). This CDR3 spans 12 amino acids.

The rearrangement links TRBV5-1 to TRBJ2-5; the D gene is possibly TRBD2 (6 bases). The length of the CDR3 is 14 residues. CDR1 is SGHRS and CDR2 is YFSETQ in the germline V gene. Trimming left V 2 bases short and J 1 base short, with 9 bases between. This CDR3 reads CASSFSGPQETQYF. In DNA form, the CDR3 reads TGCGCCAGCAGCTTTAGCGGACCCCAAGAGACCCAGTACTTC.

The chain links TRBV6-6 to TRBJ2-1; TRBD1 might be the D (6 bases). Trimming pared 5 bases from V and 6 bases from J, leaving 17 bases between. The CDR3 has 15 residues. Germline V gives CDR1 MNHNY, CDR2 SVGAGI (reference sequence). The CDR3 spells CASSNVRDNLNEQFF. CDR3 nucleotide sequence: TGTGCCAGCAGTAATGTCCGGGACAATCTCAATGAGCAGTTCTTC.

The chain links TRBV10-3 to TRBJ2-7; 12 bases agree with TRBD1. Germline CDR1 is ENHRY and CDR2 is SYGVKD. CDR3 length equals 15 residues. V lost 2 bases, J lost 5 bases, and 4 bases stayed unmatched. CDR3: CAISEIGTGGNEQYF. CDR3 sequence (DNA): TGTGCCATCAGTGAGATTGGGACAGGGGGCAACGAGCAGTACTTC.

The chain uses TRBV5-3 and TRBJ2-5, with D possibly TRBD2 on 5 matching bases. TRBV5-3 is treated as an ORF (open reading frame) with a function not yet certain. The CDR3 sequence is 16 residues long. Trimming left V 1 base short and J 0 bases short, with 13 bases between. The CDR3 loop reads CARSLYVDGNQETQYF. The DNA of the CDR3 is TGTGCCAGAAGCTTGTATGTAGACGGGAACCAAGAGACCCAGTACTTC.

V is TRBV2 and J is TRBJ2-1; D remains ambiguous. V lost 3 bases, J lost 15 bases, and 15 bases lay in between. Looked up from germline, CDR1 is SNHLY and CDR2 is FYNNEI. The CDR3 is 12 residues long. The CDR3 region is CASSDPARLRFF. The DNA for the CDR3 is TGTGCCAGCAGTGACCCCGCCAGGCTGCGGTTCTTC. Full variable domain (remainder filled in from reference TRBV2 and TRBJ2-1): EPEVTQTPSHQVTQMGQEVILRCVPISNHLYFYWYRQILGQKVEFLVSFYNNEISEKSEIFDDQFSVERPDGSNFTLKIRSTKLEDSAMYFCASSDPARLRFFGPGTRLTVL.

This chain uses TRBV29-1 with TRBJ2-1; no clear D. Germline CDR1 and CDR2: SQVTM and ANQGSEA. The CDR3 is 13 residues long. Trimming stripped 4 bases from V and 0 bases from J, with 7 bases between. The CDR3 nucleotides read TGCAGCGTTGTTCGAGGCTCCTACAATGAGCAGTTCTTC. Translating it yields CSVVRGSYNEQFF.

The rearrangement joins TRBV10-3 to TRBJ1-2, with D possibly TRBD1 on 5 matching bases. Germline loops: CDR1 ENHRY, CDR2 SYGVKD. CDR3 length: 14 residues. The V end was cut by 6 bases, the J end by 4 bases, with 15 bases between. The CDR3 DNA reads TGTGCCATCAGCGCGGGACCGTCATCCTATGGCTACACCTTC. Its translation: CAISAGPSSYGYTF.

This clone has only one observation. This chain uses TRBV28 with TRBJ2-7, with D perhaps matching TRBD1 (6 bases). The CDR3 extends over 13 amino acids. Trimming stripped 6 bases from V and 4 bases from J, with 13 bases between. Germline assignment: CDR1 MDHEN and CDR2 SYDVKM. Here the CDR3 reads CASSRNRVYEQYF. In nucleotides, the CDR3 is TGTGCCAGCAGCCGGAACAGGGTGTACGAGCAGTACTTC.

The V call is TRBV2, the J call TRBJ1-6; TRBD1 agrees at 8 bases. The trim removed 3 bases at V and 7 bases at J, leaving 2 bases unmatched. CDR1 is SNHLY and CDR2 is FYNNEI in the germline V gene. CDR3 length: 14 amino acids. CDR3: CASSDRQGNSPLHF. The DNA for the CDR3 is TGTGCCAGCAGTGACCGACAGGGGAATTCACCCCTCCACTTT. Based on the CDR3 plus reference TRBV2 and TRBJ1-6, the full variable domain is EPEVTQTPSHQVTQMGQEVILRCVPISNHLYFYWYRQILGQKVEFLVSFYNNEISEKSEIFDDQFSVERPDGSNFTLKIRSTKLEDSAMYFCASSDRQGNSPLHFGNGTRLTVT.

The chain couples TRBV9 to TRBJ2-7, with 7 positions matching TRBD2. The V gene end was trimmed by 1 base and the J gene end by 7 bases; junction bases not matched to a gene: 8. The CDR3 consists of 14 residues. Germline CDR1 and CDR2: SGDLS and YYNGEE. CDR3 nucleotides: TGTGCCAGCAGCGTACAGGCGGGAGTGGGGGAGCAGTACTTC. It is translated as CASSVQAGVGEQYF.

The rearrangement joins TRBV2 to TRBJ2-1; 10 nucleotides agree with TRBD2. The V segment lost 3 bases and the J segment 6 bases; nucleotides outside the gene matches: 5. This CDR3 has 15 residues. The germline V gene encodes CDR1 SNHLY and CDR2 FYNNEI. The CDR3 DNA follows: TGTGCCAGCAGTGAGCGGGCTAGCGGGGGCAATGAGCAGTTCTTC. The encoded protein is CASSERASGGNEQFF.

The CDR3 coding sequence is TGTGCCAGCAGTTCTGGGGGCGTGGGCTACACCTTC. Residues: CASSSGGVGYTF. V and J are TRBV27 and TRBJ1-2; perhaps TRBD1 as D (6 bases). CDR3 length: 12 residues. Germline V CDR1 and CDR2: MNHEY, SMNVEV (reference sequence). Trimming took 4 bases from V and 8 from J, leaving 11 bases between them.

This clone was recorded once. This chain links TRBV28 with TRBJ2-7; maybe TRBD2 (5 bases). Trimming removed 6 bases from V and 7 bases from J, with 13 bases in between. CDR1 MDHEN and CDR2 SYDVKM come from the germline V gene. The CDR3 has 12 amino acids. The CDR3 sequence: CASSLPTGEQYF. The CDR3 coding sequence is TGTGCCAGCAGCCTGCCGACGGGGGAGCAGTACTTC.

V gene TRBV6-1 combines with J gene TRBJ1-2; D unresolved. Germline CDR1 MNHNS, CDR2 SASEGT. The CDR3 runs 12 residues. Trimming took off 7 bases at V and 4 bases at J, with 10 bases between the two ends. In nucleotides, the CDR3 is TGTGCCAGCAAGCTTGCTCCCTATGGCTACACCTTC. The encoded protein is CASKLAPYGYTF.

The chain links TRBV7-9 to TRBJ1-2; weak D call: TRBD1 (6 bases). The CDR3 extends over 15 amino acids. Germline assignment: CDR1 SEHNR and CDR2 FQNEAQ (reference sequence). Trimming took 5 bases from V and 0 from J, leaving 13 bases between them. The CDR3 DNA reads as TGTGCCAGCAGCCCGGGGAGGGGGGCTAACTATGGCTACACCTTC. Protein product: CASSPGRGANYGYTF.

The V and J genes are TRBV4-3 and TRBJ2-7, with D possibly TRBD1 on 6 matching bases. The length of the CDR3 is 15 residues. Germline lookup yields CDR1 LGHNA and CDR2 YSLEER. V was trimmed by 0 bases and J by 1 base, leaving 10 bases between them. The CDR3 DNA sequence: TGCGCCAGCAGCCAAGATTGGGACAATTCCTACGAGCAGTACTTC. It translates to CASSQDWDNSYEQYF.